Listed here are 2 T cell receptor beta chains from one sample, sequenced in a study of blood T cell repertoires in COVID-19. Sequenced by immunoSEQ multiplex PCR; TCRdb stores in-frame clones only, minus some. The sample lists about 110,000 clones; approximately 85% were seen once. Sequenced material: peripheral blood. All receptors come from a woman aged 55-69 years with COVID-19, enrolled during active disease.

This chain joins TRBV25-1 and TRBJ2-3; tentatively, D is TRBD2 (6 bases). The CDR3 length is 17 residues. Trimming removed 0 bases from V and 1 base from J, with 14 bases in between. The V gene's germline CDR1 is MGHDK and CDR2 SYGVNS. The CDR3 loop reads CASSEYRTGVGTDTQYF. The CDR3 coding sequence is TGTGCCAGCAGTGAATATCGGACGGGAGTGGGCACAGATACGCAGTATTTT.

This clone was seen just once. V usage is TRBV10-3 and J usage is TRBJ2-7, with 7 bases fitting TRBD1. The J segment lost 0 bases and the V segment lost 6 bases, leaving 5 bases of the junction unmatched. Germline V gene sequence: CDR1 ENHRY, CDR2 SYGVKD. The CDR3 loop spans 14 amino acids. In DNA, the CDR3 is TGTGCCATCAGCCGGGACAGTCCCTCCTACGAGCAGTACTTC. Translated, it gives CAISRDSPSYEQYF.